The clone carrying this T cell receptor beta chain was counted between two and nine times. As yet, its antigen is unknown. Through a sample-barcoded 5' primer and a J-beta primer mix, a second PCR was run for roughly 6 to 12 cycles. TCRdb redid the calling of the 5' RACE reads with MiXCR, one entry per CDR3 protein. Of hundreds of thousands of distinct CDR3 sequences in the sample, around 30% were seen once. This sample is part of a study of blood T cells in healthy people across ages. Notes on the study in general: A roughly linear age-dependent decrease characterized TCR beta diversity per million T cells. Nothing was known about donor CMV status, and this possibly confounded expanded clonotype changes.

This CDR3 is built from 15 residues. Trimming took off 5 bases at V and 4 bases at J, with 16 bases between the two ends. The germline V gene has CDR1 SGHTA and CDR2 FQGNSA. Input material: blood. V and J are TRBV7-2 and TRBJ2-3; no clear D. The sequence derives from a woman of 80 years or more in good health. The CDR3 sequence is CASSLQGVSADTQYF. As DNA, the CDR3 is TGTGCCAGCAGCCTCCAAGGTGTTTCGGCAGATACGCAGTATTTT.